This T cell receptor beta chain derives from a study of shared clonotypes between healthy human individuals. CDR3 size: 15 residues. The germline V and J ends were trimmed by 8 bases and 1 base, with 18 bases remaining between them. The germline CDR1 and CDR2 sequences are SGDLS and YYNGEE. Notes on the study in general: Large depth notwithstanding, sorted-subset sequencing proved incomplete by rarefaction. How much donors shared clonotypes was expected to be affected by sequencing depth. A generally larger estimated richness was seen in naive subsets than in memory subsets.

With respect to this clone: The target antigen is unknown.

TCRdb's table, derived via immunoSEQ multiplex PCR, lists solely in-frame clones and lacks some. Of roughly 2.1 million clones in the sample, just over 90% were seen once. Naive CD8 cells were CD45RO-negative, positively selected for CCR7, excluding terminally differentiated effector memory CD45RA+ cells. The J gene is TRBJ1-1, the V gene TRBV9, with TRBD1 as a possible D gene (5 bases). This receptor was obtained from a man in his late teens or twenties in good health. Some clones in this sample may be carry-over from other donors' samples. Sequenced sample: naive CD8+ T cells from PBMCs. DNA for the CDR3: TGTGCCAGTACACCAGGCGGGGGGACGAACACTGAAGCTTTCTTT. Translation gives CASTPGGGTNTEAFF.